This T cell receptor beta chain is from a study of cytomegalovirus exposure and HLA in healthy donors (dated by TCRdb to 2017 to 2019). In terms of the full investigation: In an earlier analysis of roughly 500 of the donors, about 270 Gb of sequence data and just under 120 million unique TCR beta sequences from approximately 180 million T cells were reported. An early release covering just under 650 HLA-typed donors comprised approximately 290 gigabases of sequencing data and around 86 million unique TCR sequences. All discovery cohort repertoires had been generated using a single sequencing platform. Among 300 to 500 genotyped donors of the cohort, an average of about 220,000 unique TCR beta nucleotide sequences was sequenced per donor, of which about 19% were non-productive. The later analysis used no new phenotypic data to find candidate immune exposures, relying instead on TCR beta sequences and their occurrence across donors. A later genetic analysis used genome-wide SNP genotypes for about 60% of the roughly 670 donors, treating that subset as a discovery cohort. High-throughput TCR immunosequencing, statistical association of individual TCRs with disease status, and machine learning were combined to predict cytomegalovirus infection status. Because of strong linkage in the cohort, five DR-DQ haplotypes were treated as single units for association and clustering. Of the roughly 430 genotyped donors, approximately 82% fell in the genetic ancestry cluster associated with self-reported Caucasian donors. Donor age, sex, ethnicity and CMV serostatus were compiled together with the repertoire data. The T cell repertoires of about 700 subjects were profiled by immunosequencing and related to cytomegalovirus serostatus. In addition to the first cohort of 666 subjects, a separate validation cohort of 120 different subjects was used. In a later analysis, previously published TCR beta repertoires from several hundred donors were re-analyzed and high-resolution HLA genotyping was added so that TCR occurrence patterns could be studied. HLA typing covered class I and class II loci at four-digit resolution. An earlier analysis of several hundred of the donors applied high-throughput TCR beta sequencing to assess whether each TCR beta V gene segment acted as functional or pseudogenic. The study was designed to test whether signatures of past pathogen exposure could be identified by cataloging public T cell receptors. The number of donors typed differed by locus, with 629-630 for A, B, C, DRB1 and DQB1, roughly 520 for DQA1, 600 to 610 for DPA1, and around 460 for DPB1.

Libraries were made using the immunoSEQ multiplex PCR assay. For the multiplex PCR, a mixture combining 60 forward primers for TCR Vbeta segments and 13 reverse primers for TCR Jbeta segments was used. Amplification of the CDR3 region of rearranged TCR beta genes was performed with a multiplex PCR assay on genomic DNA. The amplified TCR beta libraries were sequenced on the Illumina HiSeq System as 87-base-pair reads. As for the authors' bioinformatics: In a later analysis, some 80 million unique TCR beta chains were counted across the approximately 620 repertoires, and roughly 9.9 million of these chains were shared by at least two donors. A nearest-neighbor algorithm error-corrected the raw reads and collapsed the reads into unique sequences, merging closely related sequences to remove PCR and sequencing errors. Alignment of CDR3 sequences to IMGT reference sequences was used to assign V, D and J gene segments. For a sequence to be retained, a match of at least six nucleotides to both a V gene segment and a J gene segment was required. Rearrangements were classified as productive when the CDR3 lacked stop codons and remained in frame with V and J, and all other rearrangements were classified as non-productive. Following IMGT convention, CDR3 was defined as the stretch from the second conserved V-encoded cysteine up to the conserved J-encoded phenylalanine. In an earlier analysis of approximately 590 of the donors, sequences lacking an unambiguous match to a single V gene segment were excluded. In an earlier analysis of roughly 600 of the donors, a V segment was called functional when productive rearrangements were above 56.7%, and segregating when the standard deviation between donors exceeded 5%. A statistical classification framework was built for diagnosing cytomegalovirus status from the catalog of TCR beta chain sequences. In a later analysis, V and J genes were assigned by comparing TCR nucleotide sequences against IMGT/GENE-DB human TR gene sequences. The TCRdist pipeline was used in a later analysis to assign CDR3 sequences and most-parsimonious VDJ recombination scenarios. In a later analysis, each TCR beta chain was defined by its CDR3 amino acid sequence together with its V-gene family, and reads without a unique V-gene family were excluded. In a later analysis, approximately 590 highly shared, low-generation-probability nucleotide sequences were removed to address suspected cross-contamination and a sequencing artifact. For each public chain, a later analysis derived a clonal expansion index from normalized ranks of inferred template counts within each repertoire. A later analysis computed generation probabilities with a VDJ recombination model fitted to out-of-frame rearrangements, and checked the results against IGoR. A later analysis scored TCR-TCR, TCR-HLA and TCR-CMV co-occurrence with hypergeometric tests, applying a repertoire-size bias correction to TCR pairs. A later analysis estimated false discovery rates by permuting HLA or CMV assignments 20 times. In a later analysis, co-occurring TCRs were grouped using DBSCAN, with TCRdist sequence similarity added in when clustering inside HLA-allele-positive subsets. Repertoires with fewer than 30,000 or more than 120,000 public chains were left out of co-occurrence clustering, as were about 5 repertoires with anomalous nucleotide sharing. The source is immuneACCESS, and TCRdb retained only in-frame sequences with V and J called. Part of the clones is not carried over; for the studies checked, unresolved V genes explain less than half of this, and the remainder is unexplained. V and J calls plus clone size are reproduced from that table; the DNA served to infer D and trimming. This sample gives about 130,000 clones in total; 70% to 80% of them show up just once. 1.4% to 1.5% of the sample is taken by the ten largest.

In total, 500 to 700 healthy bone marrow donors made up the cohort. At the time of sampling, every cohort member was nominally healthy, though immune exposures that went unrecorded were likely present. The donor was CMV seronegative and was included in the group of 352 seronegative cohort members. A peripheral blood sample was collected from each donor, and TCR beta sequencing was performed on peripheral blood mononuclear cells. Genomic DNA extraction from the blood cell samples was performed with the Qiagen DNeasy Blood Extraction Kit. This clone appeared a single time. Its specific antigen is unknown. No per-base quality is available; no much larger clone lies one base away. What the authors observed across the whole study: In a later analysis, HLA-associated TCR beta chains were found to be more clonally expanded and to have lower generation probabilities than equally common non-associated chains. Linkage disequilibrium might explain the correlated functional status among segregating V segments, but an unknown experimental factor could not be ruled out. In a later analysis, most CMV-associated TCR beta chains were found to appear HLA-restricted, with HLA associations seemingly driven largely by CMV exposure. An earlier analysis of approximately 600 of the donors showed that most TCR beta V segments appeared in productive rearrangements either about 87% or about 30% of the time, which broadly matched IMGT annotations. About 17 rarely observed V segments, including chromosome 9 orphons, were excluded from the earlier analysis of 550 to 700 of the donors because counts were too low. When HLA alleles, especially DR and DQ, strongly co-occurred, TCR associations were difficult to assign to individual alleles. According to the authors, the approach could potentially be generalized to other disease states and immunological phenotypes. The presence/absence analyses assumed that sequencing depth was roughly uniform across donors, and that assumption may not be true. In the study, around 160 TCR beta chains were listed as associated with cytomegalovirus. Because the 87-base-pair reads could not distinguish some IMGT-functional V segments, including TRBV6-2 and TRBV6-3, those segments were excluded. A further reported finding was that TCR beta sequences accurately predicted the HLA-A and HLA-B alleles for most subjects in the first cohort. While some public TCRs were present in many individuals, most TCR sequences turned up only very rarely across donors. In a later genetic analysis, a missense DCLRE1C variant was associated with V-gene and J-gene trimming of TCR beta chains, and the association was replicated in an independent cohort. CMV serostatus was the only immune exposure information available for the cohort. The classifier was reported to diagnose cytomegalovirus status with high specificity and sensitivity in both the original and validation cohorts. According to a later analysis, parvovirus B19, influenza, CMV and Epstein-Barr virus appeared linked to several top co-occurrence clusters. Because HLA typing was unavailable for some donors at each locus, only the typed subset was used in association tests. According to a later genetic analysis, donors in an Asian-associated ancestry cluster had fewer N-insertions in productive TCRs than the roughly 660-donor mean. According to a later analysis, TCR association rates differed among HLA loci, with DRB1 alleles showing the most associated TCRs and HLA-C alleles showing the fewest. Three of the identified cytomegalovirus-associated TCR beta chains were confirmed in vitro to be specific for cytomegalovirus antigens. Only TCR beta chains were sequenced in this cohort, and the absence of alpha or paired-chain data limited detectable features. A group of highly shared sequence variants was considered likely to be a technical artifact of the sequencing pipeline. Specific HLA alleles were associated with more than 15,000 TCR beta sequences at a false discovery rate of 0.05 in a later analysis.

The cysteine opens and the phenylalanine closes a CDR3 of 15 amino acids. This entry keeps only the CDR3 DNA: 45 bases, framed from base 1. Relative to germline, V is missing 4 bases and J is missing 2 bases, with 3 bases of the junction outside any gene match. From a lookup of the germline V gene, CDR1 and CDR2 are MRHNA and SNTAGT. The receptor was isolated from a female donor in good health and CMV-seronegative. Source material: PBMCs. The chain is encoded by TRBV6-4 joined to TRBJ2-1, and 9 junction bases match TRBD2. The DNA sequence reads TGTGCCAGCAGTGTGACTAGCGGCCCCTACAATGAGCAGTTCTTC. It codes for CASSVTSGPYNEQFF.